This T cell receptor beta chain was recorded in a study of T-cell memory formation after mild COVID-19. Employing constant-segment primers, 5'RACE generated TCR alpha and TCR beta cDNA libraries bearing sample barcodes and UMIs. TCRdb reprocessed the 5' RACE reads via MiXCR and lists one record per CDR3 protein. The top ten clones hold roughly 23% of a sample with 250,000 or so distinct CDR3 sequences, 15% to 20% of them seen once. This clonotype was found a few times. The antigen remains undetermined. General study points: The study found balanced CD4/CD8 in clones contracting day 15 to 85 and a CD4+ lean in later expanders.

Deletions cut 4 bases from V and 5 bases from J, with 17 bases between. CDR1 is SGHTA, CDR2 FQGTGA, per germline. The CDR3 is 16 amino acids. Sequenced: PBMCs or a T cell subset sorted from them (not recorded which). The receptor's source is a man between 18 and 35 years old who had mild COVID-19 (a few samples of this study predate the infection). Cell type and time point are not known. The chain links TRBV7-3 to TRBJ2-2, with D possibly matching TRBD1 (5 bases). CDR3 in DNA: TGTGCCAGCAGCTCGGACATTATCGCCGGAACCGGGGAGCTGTTTTTT. Protein product: CASSSDIIAGTGELFF.